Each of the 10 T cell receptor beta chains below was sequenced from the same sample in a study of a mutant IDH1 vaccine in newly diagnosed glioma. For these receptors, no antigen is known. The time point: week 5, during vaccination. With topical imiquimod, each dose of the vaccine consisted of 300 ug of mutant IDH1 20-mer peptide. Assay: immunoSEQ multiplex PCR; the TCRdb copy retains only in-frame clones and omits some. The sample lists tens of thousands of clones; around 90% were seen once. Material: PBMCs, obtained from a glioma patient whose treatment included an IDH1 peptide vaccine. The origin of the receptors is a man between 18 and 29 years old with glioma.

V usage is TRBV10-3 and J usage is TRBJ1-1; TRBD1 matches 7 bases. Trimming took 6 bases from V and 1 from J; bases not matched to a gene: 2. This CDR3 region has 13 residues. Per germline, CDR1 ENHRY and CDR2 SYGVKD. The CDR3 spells CAISQGGNTEAFF. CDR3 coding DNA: TGTGCCATCAGCCAGGGGGGGAACACTGAAGCTTTCTTT.

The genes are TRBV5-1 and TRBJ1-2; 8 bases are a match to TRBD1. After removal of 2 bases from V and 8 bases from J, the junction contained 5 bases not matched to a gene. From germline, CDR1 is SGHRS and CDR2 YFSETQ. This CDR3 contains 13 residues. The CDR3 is CASSLQGEGGYTF. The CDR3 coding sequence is TGCGCCAGCAGCTTACAGGGGGAAGGCGGCTACACCTTC.

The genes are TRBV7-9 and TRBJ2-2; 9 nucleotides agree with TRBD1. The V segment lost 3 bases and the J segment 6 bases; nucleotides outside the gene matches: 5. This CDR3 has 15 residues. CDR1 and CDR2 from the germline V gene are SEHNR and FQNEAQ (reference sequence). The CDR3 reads CASSFRQGGAGELFF. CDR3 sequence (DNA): TGTGCCAGCAGCTTCCGACAGGGGGGGGCCGGGGAGCTGTTTTTT.

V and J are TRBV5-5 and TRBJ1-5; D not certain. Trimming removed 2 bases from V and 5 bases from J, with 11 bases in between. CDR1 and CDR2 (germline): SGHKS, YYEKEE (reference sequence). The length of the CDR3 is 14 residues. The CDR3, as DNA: TGTGCCAGCAGCTTACTTAACCTGGATCAGCCCCAGCATTTT. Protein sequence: CASSLLNLDQPQHF.

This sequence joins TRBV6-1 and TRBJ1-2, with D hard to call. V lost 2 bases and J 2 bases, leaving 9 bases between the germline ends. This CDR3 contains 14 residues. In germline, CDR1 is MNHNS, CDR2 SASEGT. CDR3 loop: CASSEPSGNYGYTF. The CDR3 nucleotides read TGTGCCAGCAGTGAACCTTCTGGGAACTATGGCTACACCTTC.

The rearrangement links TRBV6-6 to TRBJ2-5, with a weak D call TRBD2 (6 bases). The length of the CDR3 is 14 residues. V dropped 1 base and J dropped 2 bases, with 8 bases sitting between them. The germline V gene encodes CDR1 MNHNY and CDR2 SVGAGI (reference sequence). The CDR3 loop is CASSYFGGQETQYF. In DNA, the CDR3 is TGTGCCAGCAGTTACTTTGGGGGGCAAGAGACCCAGTACTTC.

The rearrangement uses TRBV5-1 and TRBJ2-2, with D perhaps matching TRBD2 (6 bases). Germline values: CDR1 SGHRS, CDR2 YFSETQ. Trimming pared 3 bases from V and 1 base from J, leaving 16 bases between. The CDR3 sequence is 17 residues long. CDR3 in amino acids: CASSSDNVGGNTGELFF. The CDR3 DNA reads TGCGCCAGCAGCTCCGACAACGTGGGGGGGAACACCGGGGAGCTGTTTTTT.

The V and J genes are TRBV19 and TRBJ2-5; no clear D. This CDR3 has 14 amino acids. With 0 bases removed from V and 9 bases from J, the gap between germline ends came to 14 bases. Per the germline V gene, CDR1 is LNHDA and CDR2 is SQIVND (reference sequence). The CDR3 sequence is CASSIDPGRVAQYF. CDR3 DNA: TGTGCCAGTAGTATAGATCCTGGAAGGGTGGCCCAGTACTTC. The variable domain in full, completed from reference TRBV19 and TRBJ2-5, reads DGGITQSPKYLFRKEGQNVTLSCEQNLNHDAMYWYRQDPGQGLRLIYYSQIVNDFQKGDIAEGYSVSREKKESFPLTVTSAQKNPTAFYLCASSIDPGRVAQYFGPGTRLLVL.

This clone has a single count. CDR3 in amino acids: CASKGMASRTNTEAFF. CDR3 nucleotide sequence: TGCGCCAGCAAAGGAATGGCAAGTCGAACGAACACTGAAGCTTTCTTT. This rearrangement joins TRBV5-1 to TRBJ1-1; D gene ambiguous. Trimming stripped 6 bases from V and 1 base from J, with 19 bases between. Germline V gene data show CDR1 as SGHRS and CDR2 as YFSETQ. The CDR3 loop spans 16 amino acids.

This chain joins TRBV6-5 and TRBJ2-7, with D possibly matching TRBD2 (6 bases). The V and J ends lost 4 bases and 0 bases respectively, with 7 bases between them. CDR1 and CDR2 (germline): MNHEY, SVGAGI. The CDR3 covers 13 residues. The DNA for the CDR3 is TGTGCCAGCAGTTTCGGGAGCTCCTACGAGCAGTACTTC. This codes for CASSFGSSYEQYF.